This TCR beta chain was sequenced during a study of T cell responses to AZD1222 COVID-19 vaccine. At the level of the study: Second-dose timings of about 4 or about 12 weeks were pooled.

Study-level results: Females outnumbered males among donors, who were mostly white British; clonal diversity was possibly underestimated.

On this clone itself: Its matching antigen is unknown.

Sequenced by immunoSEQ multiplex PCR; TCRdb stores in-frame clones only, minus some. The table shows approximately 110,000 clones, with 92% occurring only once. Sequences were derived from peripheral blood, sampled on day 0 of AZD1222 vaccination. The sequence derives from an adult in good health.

The CDR3 DNA sequence: TGTGCCAGCAGCCCCGCGGCCCCTGGGACCAAAGCTTTCTTT. This translates into CASSPAAPGTKAFF. The chain uses TRBV6-5 and TRBJ1-1, with D possibly matching TRBD1 (5 bases). This CDR3 has 14 amino acids. The germline CDR1 and CDR2 sequences are MNHEY and SVGAGI. V lost 6 bases and J 9 bases, leaving 20 bases between the germline ends.